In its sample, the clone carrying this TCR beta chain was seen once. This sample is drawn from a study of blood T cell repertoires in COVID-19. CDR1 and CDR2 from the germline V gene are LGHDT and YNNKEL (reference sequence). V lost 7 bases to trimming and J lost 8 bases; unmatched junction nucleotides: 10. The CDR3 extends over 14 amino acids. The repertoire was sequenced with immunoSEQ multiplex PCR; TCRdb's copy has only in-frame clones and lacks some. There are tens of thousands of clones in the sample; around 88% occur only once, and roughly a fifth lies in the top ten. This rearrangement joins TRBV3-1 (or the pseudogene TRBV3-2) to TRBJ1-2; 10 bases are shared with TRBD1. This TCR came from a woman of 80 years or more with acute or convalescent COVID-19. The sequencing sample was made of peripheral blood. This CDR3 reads CASTEGGQGYGYTF. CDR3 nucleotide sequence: TGTGCCAGCACCGAAGGGGGACAGGGGTACGGCTACACCTTC.